This TCR beta chain appears in the sequencing data of a study of OX40 agonist ivuxolimab in advanced cancers. The repertoire was sequenced with immunoSEQ multiplex PCR; TCRdb's copy has only in-frame clones and lacks some. The table has roughly 60,000 clones, 85% seen once. The receptor was isolated from an adult with an advanced solid tumor such as melanoma, head and neck, liver or kidney cancer. Specimen: CD4+ or CD8+ T cells sorted from blood, collected in a trial of the OX40 agonist ivuxolimab.

The CDR3 loop reads CASPPVWSTEAFF. CDR3 DNA sequence: TGTGCCAGCCCCCCGGTATGGAGCACTGAAGCTTTCTTT. The chain uses TRBV5-8 and TRBJ1-1; no clear D. Deletions cut 7 bases from V and 4 bases from J, with 14 bases between. Germline V CDR1 and CDR2: SGHTS, YDEGEE. The CDR3 runs 13 residues.